These 11 T cell receptor beta chains originate from one sample sequenced in a study of T-cell reconstitution after alpha-beta-depleted transplantation in children. Unique molecular identifiers were incorporated into the prepared TCRbeta library. TCRdb reprocessed the PCR reads with MiXCR, giving one entry per CDR3 protein. This table holds almost 500,000 distinct CDR3 sequences, roughly a tenth found once. Sample: PBMCs, taken before TCRalphabeta/CD19-depleted stem cell transplant. These receptors were obtained from a child aged 2 to 15 with inherited bone marrow failure, due to receive a stem cell transplant.

Many counts were recorded for this clonotype. This chain connects TRBV6-2 or TRBV6-3 to TRBJ2-1; 11 nucleotides line up with TRBD2. Trimming removed 6 bases from V and 4 bases from J; junction bases left unmatched: 11. This CDR3 is built from 17 residues. Per the germline V gene, CDR1 is MNHEY and CDR2 is SVGEGT. CDR3 region: CASSLNRLAGPYNEQFF. For the CDR3, the DNA is TGTGCCAGCAGCCTTAATAGACTAGCGGGACCTTACAATGAGCAGTTCTTC.

V is TRBV27 and J is TRBJ1-2; D remains ambiguous. V lost 6 bases, J lost 2 bases, and 10 bases lay in between. Looked up from germline, CDR1 is MNHEY and CDR2 is SMNVEV (reference sequence). The CDR3 has 13 residues. CDR3 DNA sequence: TGTGCCAGCAGACCTCGGGAAAACTATGGCTACACCTTC. It specifies CASRPRENYGYTF.

This clonotype appeared many times. This chain links TRBV12-3 or TRBV12-4 with TRBJ2-2; D gene ambiguous. Trimming shortened V by 4 bases and J by 3 bases, and 6 bases separated the two germline ends. This CDR3 spans 13 amino acids. In DNA form, the CDR3 reads TGTGCCAGCAGTTGGACCTACACCGGGGAGCTGTTTTTT. Its translation: CASSWTYTGELFF.

This clonotype was seen ten or more times. This chain uses TRBV6-5 with TRBJ2-2; D tentatively fits TRBD1 or TRBD2 (5 bases each). Trimming left V 4 bases short and J 6 bases short, with 21 bases between. This CDR3 is 17 amino acids long. Germline CDR1 MNHEY, CDR2 SVGAGI. CDR3 sequence (DNA): TGTGCCAGCAGTTGGTCTGGTCGGGGCGCCGTGGCCGGGGAGCTGTTTTTT. This codes for CASSWSGRGAVAGELFF.

This clonotype showed up many times. The genes are TRBV12-3 or TRBV12-4 and TRBJ1-3; D remains unclear. The CDR3 is 14 residues long. The V end was cut by 6 bases, the J end by 0 bases, with 9 bases between. The CDR3 spells CASSLTVSGNTIYF. In nucleotides, the CDR3 is TGTGCCAGCAGCCTAACAGTCTCTGGAAACACCATATATTTT.

At least ten counts were recorded for this clonotype. The chain is built from TRBV10-2 and TRBJ1-4, with 8 bases fitting TRBD1. This CDR3 spans 16 amino acids. The germline V gene encodes CDR1 WSHSY and CDR2 SAAADI. The J segment lost 7 bases and the V segment lost 3 bases, leaving 10 bases of the junction unmatched. CDR3: CASSDPGGQESEKLFF. CDR3 coding DNA: TGCGCCAGCAGTGACCCAGGGGGACAGGAGTCTGAAAAACTGTTTTTT.

The chain combines TRBV11-2 with TRBJ2-3, with 13 bases fitting TRBD2. The J segment lost 4 bases and the V segment lost 6 bases, leaving 7 bases of the junction unmatched. The CDR3 covers 16 residues. CDR1 and CDR2 (germline): SGHAT, FQNNGV. The CDR3 protein is CASRGTSGKDADTQYF. CDR3 sequence (DNA): TGTGCCAGCAGAGGGACTAGCGGGAAGGATGCAGATACGCAGTATTTT.

There are many counts of this clonotype. CDR3 in amino acids: CASSSQPNRGRETQYF. CDR3 sequence (DNA): TGTGCCAGCAGCTCACAACCCAACAGGGGGCGGGAGACCCAGTACTTC. V gene TRBV7-2 combines with J gene TRBJ2-5, with TRBD1 matching over 9 bases. Trimming took 4 bases from V and 5 from J; bases not matched to a gene: 11. Germline CDR1 is SGHTA and CDR2 is FQGNSA. There are 16 residues in the CDR3.

This clonotype came up many times. This sequence joins TRBV7-9 and TRBJ1-2; D unclear. With 0 bases removed from V and 6 bases from J, the gap between germline ends came to 11 bases. Germline values: CDR1 SEHNR, CDR2 FQNEAQ (reference sequence). The CDR3 has 14 residues. In DNA, the CDR3 is TGTGCCAGCAGCTTAGCTAATCCAGGACATGGCTACACCTTC. Translated: CASSLANPGHGYTF.

Comments on this clonotype: A much larger clone lies one base from this, so it may be a read error. This chain joins TRBV4-3 and TRBJ1-1, with D unclear. V was cut by 4 bases and J by 6 bases, with 15 bases left in between. The length of the CDR3 is 14 residues. CDR1 is LGHNA, CDR2 YSLEER, per germline. The CDR3 nucleotides are TGCGCCAGCAGCCCCTCAGAGGGCTGGTCTGAAGCTTTCTTT. It yields the protein CASSPSEGWSEAFF.

The J gene is TRBJ2-1, the V gene TRBV14, with 13 positions matching TRBD2. Germline V gene data show CDR1 as SGHDN and CDR2 as FVKESK. Unmatched junction bases numbered 7, after V lost 4 bases and J lost 4 bases. CDR3 length: 17 residues. Written as DNA, the CDR3 is TGTGCCAGCAGCCGCGGACTAGCGGGAGACTCATACAATGAGCAGTTCTTC. This encodes CASSRGLAGDSYNEQFF.